This TCR beta chain was sequenced during a study of shared clonotypes between healthy human individuals. V lost 3 bases and J 6 bases, leaving 15 bases between the germline ends. This CDR3 spans 14 amino acids. Germline CDR1 MNHNY, CDR2 SVGAGI (reference sequence). Clones were sequenced by immunoSEQ multiplex PCR, and TCRdb holds only the in-frame ones, with some missing. The top ten hold approximately 1.1% of the sample, which has over 1.4 million clones, around 97% seen once. The chain is built from TRBV6-6 and TRBJ2-7; unclear D gene. The sequencing input was naive CD4+ T cells sorted from blood. As for subset: CD45RA+ positively selected. The TCR originated in a man between 25 and 39 years old in good health. CDR3 bases: TGTGCCAGCAGTTATCCCTACACCGGCGTCGAGCAGTACTTC. Translating gives CASSYPYTGVEQYF.